These 32 T cell receptor beta chains were all obtained from the same sample, sequenced in a study of T cell changes during pregnancy in multiple sclerosis. Profiling relied on immunoSEQ multiplex PCR, and the TCRdb table lists in-frame clones only, not all of them. The table records 30,000 to 35,000 clones, almost 90% of them present only once. Sequencing was performed on CD8+ T cells from peripheral blood mononuclear cells, taken after pregnancy. Every receptor here comes from a female donor with multiple sclerosis, enrolled in a pregnancy study.

This chain joins TRBV5-4 and TRBJ2-3, with 10 bases fitting TRBD2. The trim removed 4 bases at V and 3 bases at J, leaving 5 bases unmatched. The CDR3 spans 15 residues. The germline V gene encodes CDR1 SGHNT and CDR2 YYREEE (reference sequence). CDR3 sequence: CASSHPGLATDTQYF. The CDR3 region has the DNA TGTGCCAGCAGCCACCCGGGACTAGCGACAGATACGCAGTATTTT.

The chain links TRBV12-1 to TRBJ2-5; the DNA was not used to check the table's D call, TRBD1. TRBV12-1 is a pseudogene. This CDR3 has 15 amino acids. CDR3 sequence (DNA): TGTGCCAGCAGCCGATTGGGGCGGTACCAAGAGACCCAGTACTTC. Amino acids: CASSRLGRYQETQYF.

The rearrangement links TRBV6-6 to TRBJ1-5, with D tentatively TRBD1 (5 bases). The CDR3 extends over 15 amino acids. The V and J ends lost 5 bases and 1 base respectively, with 12 bases between them. Germline loops: CDR1 MNHNY, CDR2 SVGAGI (reference sequence). CDR3 protein: CASSGRQISNQPQHF. The CDR3 bases are TGTGCCAGCAGTGGTCGACAGATAAGCAATCAGCCCCAGCATTTT.

This clone was detected once. This chain connects TRBV7-9 to TRBJ2-1; the match to TRBD1 covers 7 bases. Germline CDR1 and CDR2: SEHNR and FQNEAQ (reference sequence). V lost 8 bases and J lost 5; bases outside the gene matches: 6. The CDR3 consists of 13 residues. The CDR3 sequence: CASFYTGDNEQFF. In nucleotides, the CDR3 is TGTGCCAGCTTCTACACAGGGGACAATGAGCAGTTCTTC.

The V and J genes are TRBV7-9 and TRBJ2-3; 14 bases are shared with TRBD2. Germline V gives CDR1 SEHNR, CDR2 FQNEAQ (reference sequence). V lost 4 bases, J lost 1 base, and 4 bases stayed unmatched. The CDR3 has 17 residues. This chain's CDR3 is CASSSLTSGGGTDTQYF. CDR3 nucleotide sequence: TGTGCCAGCAGCTCGCTGACTAGCGGGGGGGGCACAGATACGCAGTATTTT.

The chain uses TRBV19 and TRBJ1-5, with 8 bases lining up with TRBD1. J gave up 0 bases and V 5 bases, and 18 bases lay outside the gene matches. Per the germline V gene, CDR1 is LNHDA and CDR2 is SQIVND (reference sequence). The CDR3 contains 20 residues. DNA for the CDR3: TGTGCCAGTAGTCCCCTCCCCGAGGCAGGGGGCGGAATTAGCAATCAGCCCCAGCATTTT. This encodes CASSPLPEAGGGISNQPQHF.

This rearrangement joins TRBV2 to TRBJ2-5; TRBD2 matches 12 bases. The CDR3 runs to 15 residues. Per the germline V gene, CDR1 is SNHLY and CDR2 is FYNNEI. J lost 5 bases, V lost 7 bases, and 8 bases had no gene match. The CDR3 region is CASKASGGARETQYF. CDR3 nucleotide sequence: TGTGCCAGCAAGGCTAGCGGGGGGGCCCGGGAGACCCAGTACTTC.

This sequence joins TRBV11-2 and TRBJ2-1, with 7 bases that match TRBD2. Germline CDR1 is SGHAT and CDR2 is FQNNGV. The CDR3 is 18 amino acids. V was pared by 5 bases and J by 2 bases, with 15 bases of the junction left unmatched. The CDR3 reads CASSRLWRQAGTYNEQFF. The CDR3 DNA sequence: TGTGCCAGCAGCCGGCTTTGGAGACAAGCGGGAACCTACAATGAGCAGTTCTTC.

The J gene is TRBJ2-3, the V gene TRBV4-2; TRBD2 aligns across 9 bases. Germline V lookup: CDR1 LGHNA, CDR2 YNFKEQ. Trimming took 1 base from V and 2 from J; bases not matched to a gene: 4. This CDR3 has 16 residues. The CDR3 DNA is TGTGCCAGCAGCCAAGTAAAGCGGGGGGACACAGATACGCAGTATTTT. Its protein is CASSQVKRGDTDTQYF.

The V gene is TRBV5-4, the J gene TRBJ1-3; the D gene is possibly TRBD1 (6 bases). The length of the CDR3 is 16 residues. The V and J ends lost 0 bases and 2 bases respectively, with 12 bases between them. CDR1 is SGHNT, CDR2 YYREEE, per germline (reference sequence). The CDR3 DNA reads as TGTGCCAGCAGCTTGGGAGAGGGGGGGGCTGGAAACACCATATATTTT. It specifies CASSLGEGGAGNTIYF.

The V and J genes are TRBV10-2 and TRBJ2-3, with 7 nucleotides matching TRBD1. The CDR3 is 14 residues long. Trimming at V came to 5 bases and at J to 0 bases, leaving 2 bases not matched to a gene. Germline CDR1 is WSHSY and CDR2 is SAAADI. CDR3 loop: CASSLTGSTDTQYF. Here the CDR3 DNA reads TGCGCCAGCAGTCTGACAGGGAGCACAGATACGCAGTATTTT.

The chain links TRBV6-1 to TRBJ1-5, with 10 bases lining up with TRBD1. In germline, CDR1 is MNHNS, CDR2 SASEGT. This CDR3 has 16 amino acids. J was trimmed by 6 bases and V by 3 bases; bases with no gene match: 8. The DNA for the CDR3 is TGTGCCAGCAGTGACCGGGACAGGGGTAGGGCTCAGCCCCAGCATTTT. Residues: CASSDRDRGRAQPQHF.

The chain carries TRBV7-3 and TRBJ2-2, with no clear D. V gave up 2 bases and J gave up 6 bases, with 7 bases separating them. CDR3 length: 13 residues. Germline values: CDR1 SGHTA, CDR2 FQGTGA. The CDR3 DNA is TGTGCCAGCAGCTTACGGGTTCCCGGGGAGCTGTTTTTT. It translates to CASSLRVPGELFF.

The chain employs TRBV29-1 and TRBJ1-4; 7 bases map to TRBD1. CDR3 length equals 13 residues. Looked up from germline, CDR1 is SQVTM and CDR2 is ANQGSEA. Unmatched junction bases numbered 8, after V lost 5 bases and J lost 8 bases. The CDR3 reads CSVRRQGREKLFF. CDR3 DNA sequence: TGCAGCGTTCGCCGACAGGGACGGGAAAAACTGTTTTTT. The full variable domain, completed using reference TRBV29-1 and TRBJ1-4, is SAVISQKPSRDICQRGTSLTIQCQVDSQVTMMFWYRQQPGQSLTLIATANQGSEATYESGFVIDKFPISRPNLTFSTLTVSNMSPEDSSIYLCSVRRQGREKLFFGSGTQLSVL.

The chain links TRBV9 to TRBJ2-3, with D tentatively TRBD2 (5 bases). CDR3 size: 14 residues. In germline, CDR1 is SGDLS, CDR2 YYNGEE. With 0 bases removed from V and 2 bases from J, the gap between germline ends came to 7 bases. This chain's CDR3 is CASSVGETTDTQYF. The CDR3 DNA reads TGTGCCAGCAGCGTAGGGGAGACCACAGATACGCAGTATTTT.

The table lists this clone with a count of one. The chain combines TRBV29-1 with TRBJ2-5; the D gene is possibly TRBD2 (6 bases). The CDR3 consists of 14 residues. CDR1 is SQVTM, CDR2 ANQGSEA, per germline. The germline V and J ends were trimmed by 8 bases and 3 bases, with 19 bases remaining between them. CDR3 coding DNA: TGCAGCTTATATCGGGACTTGGGAAAAGAGACCCAGTACTTC. Translating it yields CSLYRDLGKETQYF.

The chain carries TRBV4-1 and TRBJ1-2; possible D gene TRBD1, 5 bases. Looked up from germline, CDR1 is MGHRA and CDR2 is YSYEKL. With 2 bases removed from V and 2 bases from J, the gap between germline ends came to 6 bases. The CDR3 totals 13 residues. CDR3 DNA sequence: TGCGCCAGCAGCCAAAGGGGAAACTATGGCTACACCTTC. As protein: CASSQRGNYGYTF.

The rearrangement uses TRBV18 and TRBJ2-3, with a tentative D call TRBD1 (5 bases). This CDR3 is built from 14 residues. Germline CDR1 KGHSH, CDR2 LQKENI. V dropped 8 bases and J dropped 2 bases, with 14 bases sitting between them. The CDR3 protein is CASRGASHTDTQYF. For the CDR3, the DNA is TGTGCCAGCCGTGGGGCCAGTCACACAGATACGCAGTATTTT.

V and J are TRBV6-5 and TRBJ2-1, with 8 bases lining up with TRBD1. The V and J ends lost 10 bases and 6 bases, in that order; junction bases with no gene match: 5. Looked up from germline, CDR1 is MNHEY and CDR2 is SVGAGI. This CDR3 has 12 residues. As DNA, the CDR3 is TGTGCCACCCATACAGGGGGCAATGAGCAGTTCTTC. It encodes CATHTGGNEQFF.

The chain joins TRBV19 to TRBJ2-7; tentative D call: TRBD2 (7 bases). Per the germline V gene, CDR1 is LNHDA and CDR2 is SQIVND (reference sequence). The ends were cut back, 3 bases at V and 9 bases at J, with 9 bases in the middle. CDR3 length: 11 amino acids. CDR3 protein: CASSMGGGQYF. CDR3 coding DNA: TGTGCCAGTAGTATGGGAGGGGGGCAGTACTTC.

The rearrangement joins TRBV4-3 to TRBJ2-7; TRBD1 agrees at 7 bases. V was clipped by 3 bases and J by 1 base; unmatched bases: 9. CDR3 length equals 16 residues. The germline CDR1 and CDR2 sequences are LGHNA and YSLEER. The CDR3 nucleotides read TGCGCCAGCAGCCATGACCGGGACAGAAATTCCTACGAGCAGTACTTC. Amino acids: CASSHDRDRNSYEQYF.

This sequence joins TRBV27 and TRBJ2-3, with 8 nucleotides matching TRBD2. CDR1 and CDR2 from the germline V gene are MNHEY and SMNVEV (reference sequence). CDR3 length equals 17 residues. Germline trimming cut 2 bases from V and 0 bases from J; bases unmatched to any gene: 7. The CDR3 DNA sequence: TGTGCCAGCAGTTTAGTGGCTAGCGGGTTTAGCACAGATACGCAGTATTTT. This gives the protein CASSLVASGFSTDTQYF.

Comment on this clone: This CDR3 is also generated by other DNA sequences in the sample. The chain has TRBV7-6 and TRBJ2-7, with TRBD2 matching over 11 bases. The length of the CDR3 is 14 residues. V was pared by 2 bases and J by 3 bases, with 0 bases of the junction left unmatched. CDR1 is SGHVS, CDR2 FNYEAQ, per germline. The CDR3, as DNA: TGTGCCAGCAGCTTAACTAGCGGGGGCTACGAGCAGTACTTC. Translation: CASSLTSGGYEQYF.

This clone was seen ten or more times. The V and J genes are TRBV6-4 and TRBJ2-5; TRBD1 agrees at 12 bases. The CDR3 is 18 residues long. The trim removed 5 bases at V and 2 bases at J, leaving 12 bases unmatched. Per germline, CDR1 MRHNA and CDR2 SNTAGT. The CDR3 DNA follows: TGTGCCAGCAGTCCGGCGGCGGGGACAGGGGGCCTTCAAGAGACCCAGTACTTC. It is translated as CASSPAAGTGGLQETQYF.

V and J are TRBV19 and TRBJ2-1, with D maybe TRBD2 (6 bases). The CDR3 consists of 13 residues. CDR1 is LNHDA, CDR2 SQIVND, per germline (reference sequence). The V and J ends lost 4 bases and 12 bases respectively, with 16 bases between them. The CDR3 DNA reads as TGTGCCAGTAGTACCTCCTTAGCGGCAGTGCAGTTCTTC. Amino acids: CASSTSLAAVQFF.

A single count supports this clone. The V call is TRBV4-3, the J call TRBJ2-3; TRBD1 agrees at 9 bases. Germline CDR1 and CDR2: LGHNA and YSLEER. The V gene end was trimmed by 3 bases and the J gene end by 2 bases; junction bases not matched to a gene: 6. The CDR3 totals 16 residues. The CDR3 DNA sequence: TGCGCCAGCAGCCATTACAGGGGGCGCTCCACAGATACGCAGTATTTT. Residues: CASSHYRGRSTDTQYF.

The genes are TRBV7-2 and TRBJ2-2; TRBD2 agrees at 11 bases. The CDR3 extends over 18 amino acids. With V trimmed by 1 base and J by 1 base, 5 bases remained unmatched. Per the germline V gene, CDR1 is SGHTA and CDR2 is FQGNSA. The CDR3 nucleotides are TGTGCCAGCAGCTTAGTAGGGCTAGCGGGGGGGAACACCGGGGAGCTGTTTTTT. Translation gives CASSLVGLAGGNTGELFF. Full variable domain (remainder filled in from reference TRBV7-2 and TRBJ2-2): GAGVSQSPSNKVTEKGKDVELRCDPISGHTALYWYRQSLGQGLEFLIYFQGNSAPDKSGLPSDRFSAERTGGSVSTLTIQRTQQEDSAVYLCASSLVGLAGGNTGELFFGEGSRLTVL.

The rearrangement uses TRBV29-1 and TRBJ1-2; D gene unclear. CDR3 length equals 13 residues. Germline V gene data show CDR1 as SQVTM and CDR2 as ANQGSEA. With 4 bases removed from V and 4 bases from J, the gap between germline ends came to 13 bases. Here the CDR3 DNA reads TGCAGCGTTGTCCACGGGGTTACCTATGGCTACACCTTC. It codes for CSVVHGVTYGYTF.

This CDR3 reads CASKPGLGVYEQYF. The CDR3 DNA sequence: TGTGCCAGCAAACCGGGACTAGGGGTTTACGAGCAGTACTTC. The chain carries TRBV6-5 and TRBJ2-7; 8 nucleotides match TRBD2. CDR1 and CDR2 (germline): MNHEY, SVGAGI. The CDR3 covers 14 residues. J lost 4 bases, V lost 7 bases, and 9 bases had no gene match.

The chain uses TRBV11-3 and TRBJ2-1, with 7 bases identical to TRBD2. The V gene end was trimmed by 1 base and the J gene end by 2 bases; junction bases not matched to a gene: 5. The length of the CDR3 is 16 residues. Germline V gives CDR1 SGHNT, CDR2 YENEEA. The CDR3 nucleotides are TGTGCCAGCAGCTTAGGCGGGGGAAGGACCTACAATGAGCAGTTCTTC. Translation gives CASSLGGGRTYNEQFF.

The chain uses TRBV7-9 and TRBJ2-4, with D possibly matching TRBD1 (7 bases). Germline assignment: CDR1 SEHNR and CDR2 FQNEAQ (reference sequence). This CDR3 region has 13 residues. The V end lost 4 bases, the J end lost 7 bases, and 11 bases lay between the germline ends. In DNA form, the CDR3 reads TGTGCCAGCAGCTCAGGGGGGACCAACATTCAGTACTTC. This translates into CASSSGGTNIQYF.

The V gene is TRBV4-1, the J gene TRBJ2-5; 9 nucleotides align to TRBD2. CDR3 length: 17 residues. Trimming at V came to 0 bases and at J to 2 bases, leaving 7 bases not matched to a gene. Germline-derived CDR1 and CDR2 are MGHRA and YSYEKL. The CDR3, as DNA: TGCGCCAGCAGCCAAGAATCGGCGGGGGGGGATCAAGAGACCCAGTACTTC. As protein: CASSQESAGGDQETQYF.